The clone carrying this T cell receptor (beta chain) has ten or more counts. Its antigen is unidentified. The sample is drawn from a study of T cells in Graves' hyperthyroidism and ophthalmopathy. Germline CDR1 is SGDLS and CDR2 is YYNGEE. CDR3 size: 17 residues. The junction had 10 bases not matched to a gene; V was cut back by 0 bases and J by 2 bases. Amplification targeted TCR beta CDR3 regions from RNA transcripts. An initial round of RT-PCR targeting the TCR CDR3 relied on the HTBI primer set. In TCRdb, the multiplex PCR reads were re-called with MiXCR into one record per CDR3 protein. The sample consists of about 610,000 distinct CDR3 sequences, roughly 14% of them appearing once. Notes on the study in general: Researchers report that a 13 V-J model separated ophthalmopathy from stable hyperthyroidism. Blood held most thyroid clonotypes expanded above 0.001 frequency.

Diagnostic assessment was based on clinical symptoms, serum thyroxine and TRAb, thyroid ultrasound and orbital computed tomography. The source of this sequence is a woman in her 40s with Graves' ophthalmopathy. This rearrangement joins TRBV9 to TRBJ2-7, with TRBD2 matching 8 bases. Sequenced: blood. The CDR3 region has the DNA TGTGCCAGCAGCGTAGATCAGACTAGCGCAAACCCCTACGAGCAGTACTTC. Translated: CASSVDQTSANPYEQYF.